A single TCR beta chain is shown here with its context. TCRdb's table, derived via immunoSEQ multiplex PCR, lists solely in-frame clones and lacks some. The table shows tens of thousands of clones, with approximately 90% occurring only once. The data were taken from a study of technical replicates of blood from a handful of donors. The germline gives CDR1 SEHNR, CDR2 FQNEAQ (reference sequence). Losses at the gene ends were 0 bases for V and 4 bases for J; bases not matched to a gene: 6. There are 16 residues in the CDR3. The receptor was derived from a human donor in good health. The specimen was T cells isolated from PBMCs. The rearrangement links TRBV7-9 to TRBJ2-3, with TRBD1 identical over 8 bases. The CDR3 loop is CASSLAWPGGADTQYF. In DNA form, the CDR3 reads TGTGCCAGCAGCTTAGCGTGGCCAGGGGGCGCAGATACGCAGTATTTT.